The 26 T cell receptor beta chains in this list originate from one sample, sequenced in a study of CD8 T cells in ankylosing spondylitis. TCRdb called the 5' RACE reads again in MiXCR, with one record for every CDR3 protein. The top ten clones hold 12% to 15% of a sample with under 170,000 distinct CDR3 sequences, 40% to 50% of them seen once. Sequencing was performed on synovial fluid, either unsorted or a sorted T cell fraction (not recorded which). The receptors originated from a male donor with ankylosing spondylitis.

This chain connects TRBV4-1 to TRBJ2-1; D is unclear. The CDR3 length is 14 residues. The germline V and J ends were trimmed by 2 bases and 5 bases, with 10 bases remaining between them. Germline V gene data show CDR1 as MGHRA and CDR2 as YSYEKL. The CDR3 sequence is CASSQRLGNNEQFF. The CDR3 bases are TGCGCCAGCAGCCAAAGGCTCGGAAACAATGAGCAGTTCTTC.

The chain is built from TRBV27 and TRBJ2-2; possibly TRBD1 for D (5 bases). V shed 0 bases and J shed 5 bases, with 22 bases lying between them. The CDR3 runs to 19 residues. From germline, CDR1 is MNHEY and CDR2 SMNVEV (reference sequence). CDR3 DNA sequence: TGTGCCAGCAGTTTATCCGCCCCCCAGGGTTGGGTGGTGACCGGGGAGCTGTTTTTT. Translating gives CASSLSAPQGWVVTGELFF.

The sample holds a few counts of this clonotype. This chain links TRBV11-2 with TRBJ2-1; tentatively, D is TRBD2 (7 bases). The germline V gene has CDR1 SGHAT and CDR2 FQNNGV. V lost 7 bases and J 4 bases, leaving 17 bases between the germline ends. This CDR3 comprises 15 residues. The CDR3 DNA sequence: TGTGCCAGCACGGAATCGGGGGGCCCGTACAATGAGCAGTTCTTC. Translated: CASTESGGPYNEQFF.

This clonotype was detected many times. The rearrangement links TRBV7-9 to TRBJ1-2; TRBD1 might be the D (5 bases). CDR3 length: 14 residues. Germline V gene sequence: CDR1 SEHNR, CDR2 FQNEAQ (reference sequence). V shed 5 bases and J shed 7 bases, with 17 bases lying between them. In DNA form, the CDR3 reads TGTGCCAGCAGCCCCGAGGGGACGCCGCCTGGCTACACCTTC. It translates to CASSPEGTPPGYTF.

This chain connects TRBV29-1 to TRBJ1-1; 9 positions match TRBD1. J was trimmed by 0 bases and V by 8 bases; bases with no gene match: 10. Germline V lookup: CDR1 SQVTM, CDR2 ANQGSEA. The CDR3 loop spans 15 amino acids. CDR3 DNA sequence: TGCAGCTCCGAGGGACAGGGCTCCTTGAACACTGAAGCTTTCTTT. As protein: CSSEGQGSLNTEAFF.

This clonotype was counted between two and nine times. The chain is built from TRBV15 and TRBJ2-3; no clear D gene. The CDR3 contains 13 residues. The V gene lost 2 bases and the J gene lost 6 bases, with 9 bases spanning the gap. Looked up from germline, CDR1 is LNHNV and CDR2 is YYDKDF (reference sequence). The CDR3 region has the DNA TGTGCCACCAGCAGACTAGTCTCGGATACGCAGTATTTT. Translated, it gives CATSRLVSDTQYF.

This clonotype showed up just a few times. The CDR3 nucleotides are TGTGCTAGTGGGCTCCCCGGCCAACCACGGTGGCAGCCCCAGCATTTT. This sequence encodes CASGLPGQPRWQPQHF. This rearrangement joins TRBV12-5 to TRBJ1-5; D call uncertain. Trimming removed 6 bases from V and 7 bases from J, with 22 bases in between. CDR1 and CDR2 from the germline V gene are LGHNT and FRNRAP. The CDR3 is 16 amino acids. The variable domain in full, with the rest retrieved from reference TRBV12-5 and TRBJ1-5, is DARVTQTPRHKVTEMGQEVTMRCQPILGHNTVFWYRQTMMQGLELLAYFRNRAPLDDSGMPKDRFSAEMPDATLATLKIQPSEPRDSAVYFCASGLPGQPRWQPQHFGDGTRLSIL.

This chain links TRBV20-1 with TRBJ2-3; D perhaps matches TRBD1 (6 bases). The CDR3 has 14 residues. CDR1 DFQATT and CDR2 SNEGSKA come from the germline V gene (reference sequence). Trimming stripped 7 bases from V and 6 bases from J, with 20 bases between. CDR3 DNA sequence: TGCAGTGTCGAGGATTCAGGGGCCCCGGATACGCAGTATTTT. Protein sequence: CSVEDSGAPDTQYF.

This clonotype was seen repeatedly, ten times or more. The chain recombines TRBV12-3 or TRBV12-4 with TRBJ2-7, with D unclear. CDR3 length: 13 amino acids. V lost 3 bases, J lost 6 bases, and 12 bases lay in between. DNA for the CDR3: TGTGCCAGCAGTTTGGCGACATCGGGCGAGCAGTACTTC. Translated, it gives CASSLATSGEQYF.

This clonotype was recorded once. J is TRBJ1-2 and V is TRBV10-3; the D is unclear. V was pared by 6 bases and J by 4 bases, with 12 bases between. This CDR3 has 13 amino acids. Germline V gives CDR1 ENHRY, CDR2 SYGVKD. CDR3 nucleotides: TGTGCCATCAGCCGACATCACGCCTATGGCTACACCTTC. Residues: CAISRHHAYGYTF.

In its sample, this clonotype was seen once. The rearrangement links TRBV4-1 to TRBJ1-6; TRBD1 matches 7 bases. The CDR3 has 18 residues. Germline CDR1 MGHRA, CDR2 YSYEKL. The ends lost 3 bases at V and 0 bases at J; junction bases unmatched: 8. CDR3 coding DNA: TGCGCCAGCAGCCAGTCGGGACAGAAGAGCTCCTATAATTCACCCCTCCACTTT. Its translation: CASSQSGQKSSYNSPLHF.

The chain uses TRBV27 and TRBJ2-7; no reliable D call. The V end lost 5 bases, the J end lost 6 bases, and 14 bases lay between the germline ends. This CDR3 is 13 amino acids long. From germline, CDR1 is MNHEY and CDR2 SMNVEV (reference sequence). The CDR3 loop is CASSPEPFSEQYF. CDR3 DNA: TGTGCCAGCAGTCCTGAGCCTTTCTCCGAGCAGTACTTC.

The chain joins TRBV5-6 to TRBJ2-7; D is unresolved. Trimming stripped 0 bases from V and 2 bases from J, with 9 bases between. The CDR3 length is 14 residues. Germline V gene sequence: CDR1 SGHDT, CDR2 YYEEEE. The CDR3 loop is CASSLVRSPYEQYF. The CDR3 coding sequence is TGTGCCAGCAGCTTGGTACGGAGCCCCTACGAGCAGTACTTC.

The chain has TRBV2 and TRBJ1-2; D is unclear. The ends were cut back, 4 bases at V and 4 bases at J, with 16 bases in the middle. The CDR3 is 15 amino acids. Germline V gene lookup returns CDR1 SNHLY and CDR2 FYNNEI. The CDR3 nucleotides are TGTGCCAGCAGTGGTTGGAGCAGGCCGTCCTATGGCTACACCTTC. Protein product: CASSGWSRPSYGYTF.

This chain joins TRBV12-3 or TRBV12-4 and TRBJ2-3; a possible D gene is TRBD1 (5 bases). Between the trimmed V and J ends, which lost 1 base and 12 bases, there was a span of 8 bases. The CDR3 totals 11 residues. CDR3 coding DNA: TGTGCCAGCAGTTTAGGGCAGGGACAGTATTTT. Its translation is CASSLGQGQYF.

This clonotype was found a few times. The chain recombines TRBV9 with TRBJ1-1; D call uncertain. CDR1 and CDR2 (germline): SGDLS, YYNGEE. This CDR3 has 14 residues. The germline V and J ends were trimmed by 0 bases and 3 bases, with 9 bases remaining between them. The CDR3 DNA sequence: TGTGCCAGCAGCGTAGCTGGCTGGGACACTGAAGCTTTCTTT. This sequence encodes CASSVAGWDTEAFF.

The sample holds a few counts of this clonotype. The DNA of the CDR3 is TGCGCCAGCAGCCATGAGACAGTCCAAAGCTCCTACGAGCAGTACTTC. Translated, it gives CASSHETVQSSYEQYF. V gene TRBV4-1 combines with J gene TRBJ2-7, with D maybe TRBD1 (5 bases). The V gene lost 3 bases and the J gene lost 0 bases, with 15 bases spanning the gap. The CDR3 is 16 residues long. Germline assignment: CDR1 MGHRA and CDR2 YSYEKL.

The chain carries TRBV11-2 and TRBJ2-3, with a possible D match to TRBD2 (6 bases). The CDR3 is made up of 15 amino acids. The germline gives CDR1 SGHAT, CDR2 FQNNGV. Trimming took off 6 bases at V and 4 bases at J, with 17 bases between the two ends. In nucleotides, the CDR3 is TGTGCCAGCAGGGGACTGTCGCTGAAGGCAGATACGCAGTATTTT. Translating gives CASRGLSLKADTQYF.

The J gene is TRBJ2-7, the V gene TRBV4-2; D ambiguous. The germline gives CDR1 LGHNA, CDR2 YNFKEQ. V lost 1 base and J 5 bases, leaving 15 bases between the germline ends. This CDR3 contains 15 residues. In DNA form, the CDR3 reads TGTGCCAGCAGCCAAGGGGCCCCAGAGGTCGACGAGCAGTACTTC. This sequence encodes CASSQGAPEVDEQYF.

This clonotype appeared a few times. CDR3 sequence: CASSPPLGDSYEQYF. DNA of the CDR3: TGTGCCAGCAGCCCTCCCCTGGGGGATTCCTACGAGCAGTACTTC. The chain joins TRBV5-8 to TRBJ2-7; D possibly matches TRBD1 or TRBD2 (5 bases each). V lost 4 bases and J lost 1, with 15 bases in between. The length of the CDR3 is 15 residues. Germline CDR1 SGHTS, CDR2 YDEGEE.

The genes are TRBV10-3 and TRBJ1-1; unclear D gene. V lost 6 bases and J 1 base, leaving 18 bases between the germline ends. Germline loops: CDR1 ENHRY, CDR2 SYGVKD. The CDR3 loop spans 16 amino acids. In nucleotides, the CDR3 is TGTGCCATCAGGGAATGGGCGTGGTTCGGGAACACTGAAGCTTTCTTT. This sequence encodes CAIREWAWFGNTEAFF.

The rearrangement joins TRBV4-1 to TRBJ2-7, with D perhaps TRBD1 (5 bases). The CDR3 has 18 amino acids. Germline CDR1 MGHRA, CDR2 YSYEKL. The ends were cut back, 0 bases at V and 0 bases at J, with 18 bases in the middle. The CDR3 sequence: CASSQEGLTARSSYEQYF. The CDR3 DNA reads TGCGCCAGCAGCCAAGAGGGGTTGACAGCTAGGAGCTCCTACGAGCAGTACTTC.

V usage is TRBV12-3 or TRBV12-4 and J usage is TRBJ1-1; D unclear. The CDR3 runs 13 residues. Trimming took 3 bases from V and 0 from J, leaving 5 bases between them. CDR3 residues: CASSFTVNTEAFF. The DNA of the CDR3 is TGTGCCAGCAGTTTCACAGTGAACACTGAAGCTTTCTTT.

This clonotype came up a few times. The chain has TRBV29-1 and TRBJ1-1; D is unclear. Germline assignment: CDR1 SQVTM and CDR2 ANQGSEA. CDR3 length equals 12 residues. V lost 3 bases and J 10 bases, leaving 15 bases between the germline ends. CDR3 in DNA: TGCAGCGTTGATCCGGATTTAGCACCAGCTTTCTTT. It codes for CSVDPDLAPAFF.

The chain links TRBV5-1 to TRBJ2-3; D is uncertain. This CDR3 has 13 residues. Germline V lookup: CDR1 SGHRS, CDR2 YFSETQ. V was shortened by 0 bases and J by 2 bases, with 4 bases between the two germline ends. CDR3: CASSLAATDTQYF. DNA of the CDR3: TGCGCCAGCAGCTTGGCTGCCACAGATACGCAGTATTTT.

The V call is TRBV7-9, the J call TRBJ1-5; possibly TRBD1 for D (6 bases). V lost 7 bases, J lost 4 bases, and 11 bases lay in between. The CDR3 totals 13 residues. The germline V gene encodes CDR1 SEHNR and CDR2 FQNEAQ (reference sequence). The CDR3 is CASTWTVNQPQHF. The CDR3 nucleotides are TGTGCCAGCACCTGGACAGTAAATCAGCCCCAGCATTTT.